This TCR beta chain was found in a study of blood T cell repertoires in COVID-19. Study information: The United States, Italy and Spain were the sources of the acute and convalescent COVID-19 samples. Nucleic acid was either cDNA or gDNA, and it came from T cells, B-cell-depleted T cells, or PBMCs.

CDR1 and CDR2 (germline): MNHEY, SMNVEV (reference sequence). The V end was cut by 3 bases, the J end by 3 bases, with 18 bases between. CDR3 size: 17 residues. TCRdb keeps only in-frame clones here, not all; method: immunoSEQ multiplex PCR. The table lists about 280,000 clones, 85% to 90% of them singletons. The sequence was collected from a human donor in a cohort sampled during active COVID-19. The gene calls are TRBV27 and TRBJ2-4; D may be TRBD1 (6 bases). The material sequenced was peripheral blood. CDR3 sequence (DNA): TGTGCCAGCAGTTTCACTGGTCAGGGGCCGGTCAAAAACATTCAGTACTTC. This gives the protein CASSFTGQGPVKNIQYF.